The 30 T cell receptor beta chains presented below share a single source sample, sequenced in a study of blood T cell repertoires in COVID-19. Clones were read by immunoSEQ multiplex PCR, and TCRdb kept only the in-frame ones, dropping some. The table shows tens of thousands of clones, with about 88% occurring only once. Material for sequencing was peripheral blood. Receptor source: a man between 60 and 70 years old with acute or convalescent COVID-19.

The V call is TRBV4-1, the J call TRBJ2-2; D is ambiguous. V lost 1 base and J lost 1, with 7 bases in between. Germline CDR1 and CDR2: MGHRA and YSYEKL. CDR3 length: 15 residues. CDR3 DNA sequence: TGCGCCAGCAGCCAAGGTCTAATGAACACCGGGGAGCTGTTTTTT. It translates to CASSQGLMNTGELFF.

The chain is built from TRBV30 and TRBJ2-4; TRBD2 matches 7 bases. Looked up from germline, CDR1 is GTSNPN and CDR2 is SVGIG (reference sequence). Trimming removed 1 base from V and 5 bases from J; junction bases left unmatched: 11. The CDR3 consists of 16 residues. The CDR3 DNA is TGTGCCTGGAGTGGGCAGGATGGGGAGGGAGAAAACATTCAGTACTTC. Its protein is CAWSGQDGEGENIQYF.

This clone was detected only once. This chain's CDR3 is CSVRWGQGATGELFF. Here the CDR3 DNA reads TGCAGCGTCCGGTGGGGACAGGGGGCAACCGGGGAGCTGTTTTTT. The V call is TRBV29-1, the J call TRBJ2-2; 12 positions match TRBD1. CDR3 length: 15 amino acids. Looked up from germline, CDR1 is SQVTM and CDR2 is ANQGSEA. V shed 6 bases and J 5 bases; nucleotides not matched to a gene: 7.

V usage is TRBV5-6 and J usage is TRBJ1-3; D is possibly TRBD1 (6 bases). The CDR3 has 14 residues. Trimming shortened V by 1 base and J by 2 bases, and 7 bases separated the two germline ends. The V gene's germline CDR1 is SGHDT and CDR2 YYEEEE. This CDR3 is CASSLPGAGNTIYF. The CDR3 DNA follows: TGTGCCAGCAGCTTGCCAGGGGCTGGAAACACCATATATTTT.

The rearrangement uses TRBV29-1 and TRBJ1-2; TRBD1 is a possible D gene (6 bases). V gave up 5 bases and J gave up 2 bases, with 18 bases separating them. The CDR3 spans 15 residues. The germline V gene encodes CDR1 SQVTM and CDR2 ANQGSEA. The CDR3 region is CSVRGGLGSNYGYTF. As DNA, the CDR3 is TGCAGCGTTCGTGGGGGCTTAGGGAGCAACTATGGCTACACCTTC. Complete variable domain (other parts from reference TRBV29-1 and TRBJ1-2): SAVISQKPSRDICQRGTSLTIQCQVDSQVTMMFWYRQQPGQSLTLIATANQGSEATYESGFVIDKFPISRPNLTFSTLTVSNMSPEDSSIYLCSVRGGLGSNYGYTFGSGTRLTVV.

CDR3 residues: CASRRGRTDTQYF. The CDR3 DNA sequence: TGCGCCAGCAGAAGGGGGCGCACAGATACGCAGTATTTT. The chain joins TRBV10-1 to TRBJ2-3; 7 positions agree with TRBD1. This CDR3 region has 13 residues. Trimming removed 6 bases from V and 1 base from J; junction bases left unmatched: 1. The germline V gene encodes CDR1 WNHNN and CDR2 SYGVQD (reference sequence).

The chain combines TRBV7-3 with TRBJ2-5; D uncertain. Germline CDR1 SGHTA, CDR2 FQGTGA. V was clipped by 5 bases and J by 5 bases, with 6 bases between them. The CDR3 loop spans 11 amino acids. The CDR3 region is CASSPGETQYF. The CDR3 DNA follows: TGTGCCAGCAGCCCCGGGGAGACCCAGTACTTC.

V usage is TRBV9 and J usage is TRBJ1-3; D unresolved. CDR3 length: 16 amino acids. CDR1 is SGDLS, CDR2 YYNGEE, per germline. V dropped 1 base and J dropped 4 bases, with 15 bases sitting between them. CDR3 nucleotides: TGTGCCAGCAGCGTATCTTCGGTTCTACTCGGAAACACCATATATTTT. Its protein product is CASSVSSVLLGNTIYF.

This chain links TRBV6-5 with TRBJ1-4; weak D call: TRBD1 (5 bases). Germline CDR1 MNHEY, CDR2 SVGAGI. The ends were cut back, 2 bases at V and 8 bases at J, with 12 bases in the middle. The CDR3 length is 14 residues. The CDR3 spells CASSYLTGGEKLFF. CDR3 nucleotides: TGTGCCAGCAGTTACCTGACGGGGGGGGAAAAACTGTTTTTT.

The CDR3 region is CASSLLQGAPTDTQYF. The CDR3, as DNA: TGTGCCAGCAGTTTATTGCAGGGGGCACCCACAGATACGCAGTATTTT. The V and J genes are TRBV27 and TRBJ2-3; 8 bases align to TRBD1. CDR1 and CDR2 from the germline V gene are MNHEY and SMNVEV (reference sequence). Trimming removed 1 base from V and 2 bases from J; junction bases left unmatched: 5. The CDR3 is made up of 16 amino acids.

This chain links TRBV4-1 with TRBJ1-2, with TRBD1 matching 11 bases. V lost 1 base, J lost 4 bases, and 2 bases stayed unmatched. The CDR3 covers 15 residues. Per the germline V gene, CDR1 is MGHRA and CDR2 is YSYEKL. In nucleotides, the CDR3 is TGCGCCAGCAGCCAAGTCGGGACAGGGGGCTATGGCTACACCTTC. Amino acid sequence: CASSQVGTGGYGYTF.

The V and J genes are TRBV7-6 and TRBJ2-7, with 7 positions matching TRBD2. Germline V gene sequence: CDR1 SGHVS, CDR2 FNYEAQ. This CDR3 comprises 16 residues. V was clipped by 0 bases and J by 3 bases; unmatched bases: 8. The CDR3 spells CASSLAETGGIYEQYF. The CDR3 DNA reads TGTGCCAGCAGCTTAGCCGAGACGGGGGGAATCTACGAGCAGTACTTC.

V gene TRBV10-3 combines with J gene TRBJ2-2; 8 nucleotides align to TRBD1. Germline CDR1 ENHRY, CDR2 SYGVKD. The V gene end was trimmed by 10 bases and the J gene end by 1 base; junction bases not matched to a gene: 5. The CDR3 has 14 amino acids. The CDR3 coding sequence is TGTGCCACCAGGGGGACAGGGAACACCGGGGAGCTGTTTTTT. Translating it yields CATRGTGNTGELFF.

The chain uses TRBV29-1 and TRBJ2-3; D might be TRBD1 (6 bases). The CDR3 length is 13 residues. V dropped 4 bases and J dropped 3 bases, with 11 bases sitting between them. Germline V CDR1 and CDR2: SQVTM, ANQGSEA. For the CDR3, the DNA is TGCAGCGTTGGTCAGGGGCTGACAGATACGCAGTATTTT. Translating gives CSVGQGLTDTQYF.

The rearrangement links TRBV18 to TRBJ1-2, with TRBD1 matching 9 bases. The CDR3 covers 14 residues. Germline CDR1 reads KGHSH; CDR2 reads LQKENI. The J segment lost 4 bases and the V segment lost 6 bases, leaving 6 bases of the junction unmatched. The CDR3: CASSPDRGIYGYTF. CDR3 nucleotide sequence: TGTGCCAGCTCTCCTGACAGGGGGATCTATGGCTACACCTTC.

The rearrangement joins TRBV6-1 to TRBJ2-1; D is perhaps TRBD2 (6 bases). There are 15 residues in the CDR3. Germline CDR1 reads MNHNS; CDR2 reads SASEGT. V gave up 1 base and J gave up 1 base, with 8 bases separating them. CDR3 in amino acids: CASSEGLASYNEQFF. CDR3 bases: TGTGCCAGCAGTGAAGGGCTAGCGTCCTACAATGAGCAGTTCTTC.

J is TRBJ2-5 and V is TRBV29-1, with 7 bases identical to TRBD1. The ends lost 5 bases at V and 5 bases at J; junction bases unmatched: 5. In germline, CDR1 is SQVTM, CDR2 ANQGSEA. CDR3 size: 12 residues. The CDR3 region has the DNA TGCAGCGTTAGAGGGGGCTCGGAGACCCAGTACTTC. Encoded protein: CSVRGGSETQYF.

For this clone: A junction end diverges from the germline sequence, so it may reflect a read error. This CDR3 is CASREDRGQRAFF. CDR3 nucleotide sequence: TGTGCCAGCAGGGAAGACAGGGGACAGAGAGCTTTCTTT. V is TRBV2 and J is TRBJ1-1; 8 nucleotides agree with TRBD1. Germline loops: CDR1 SNHLY, CDR2 FYNNEI. This CDR3 comprises 13 residues.

The V and J genes are TRBV4-1 and TRBJ1-3, with D possibly being TRBD1 (6 bases). CDR1 and CDR2 from the germline V gene are MGHRA and YSYEKL. The CDR3 covers 15 residues. The V end lost 1 base, the J end lost 1 base, and 8 bases lay between the germline ends. CDR3 residues: CASSQGTGSGNTIYF. The CDR3 coding sequence is TGCGCCAGCAGCCAAGGTACAGGGTCTGGAAACACCATATATTTT.

V usage is TRBV5-1 and J usage is TRBJ2-3; no clear D. Germline assignment: CDR1 SGHRS and CDR2 YFSETQ. The CDR3 covers 13 residues. The V end lost 4 bases, the J end lost 3 bases, and 9 bases lay between the germline ends. CDR3 DNA sequence: TGCGCCAGCAGCCCAACCGGGACAGATACGCAGTATTTT. As protein: CASSPTGTDTQYF.

The genes are TRBV24-1 and TRBJ1-5; possibly TRBD1 for D (6 bases). Germline V lookup: CDR1 KGHDR, CDR2 SFDVKD. V lost 4 bases and J 4 bases, leaving 10 bases between the germline ends. The CDR3 length is 14 residues. The CDR3 is CATSESGTNQPQHF. CDR3 DNA: TGTGCCACCAGTGAGTCCGGGACAAATCAGCCCCAGCATTTT.

The rearrangement joins TRBV2 to TRBJ1-6; tentatively, D is TRBD1 (5 bases). The CDR3 contains 15 residues. V was clipped by 7 bases and J by 5 bases, with 15 bases between them. Looked up from germline, CDR1 is SNHLY and CDR2 is FYNNEI. The CDR3 protein is CASTGDLGHNSPLHF. DNA of the CDR3: TGTGCCAGCACGGGGGATCTCGGGCATAATTCACCCCTCCACTTT.

The chain has TRBV5-4 and TRBJ2-7, with 9 nucleotides matching TRBD1. Germline trimming cut 3 bases from V and 4 bases from J; bases unmatched to any gene: 11. CDR1 is SGHNT, CDR2 YYREEE, per germline (reference sequence). The CDR3 contains 16 residues. In DNA, the CDR3 is TGTGCCAGCAGCTCACCAAAGCGGGGACAGGGTTACGAGCAGTACTTC. Its protein product is CASSSPKRGQGYEQYF.

This chain links TRBV6-5 with TRBJ2-1; a possible D gene is TRBD2 (5 bases). This CDR3 has 15 amino acids. Trimming removed 4 bases from V and 6 bases from J, with 16 bases in between. Germline-derived CDR1 and CDR2 are MNHEY and SVGAGI. DNA for the CDR3: TGTGCCAGCAGTTTCCGCGTACTAGGCCCCAATGAGCAGTTCTTC. It specifies CASSFRVLGPNEQFF.

The DNA for the CDR3 is TGTGCCAGCAGTGAAACTTATTTCAGGGACAGGCCCTACGAGCAGTACTTC. It translates to CASSETYFRDRPYEQYF. V usage is TRBV6-1 and J usage is TRBJ2-7; 8 positions match TRBD1. The J segment lost 2 bases and the V segment lost 2 bases, leaving 11 bases of the junction unmatched. Per the germline V gene, CDR1 is MNHNS and CDR2 is SASEGT. This CDR3 has 17 amino acids.

The chain is built from TRBV11-2 and TRBJ2-7; the D is unclear. The CDR3 is 15 amino acids. Germline loops: CDR1 SGHAT, CDR2 FQNNGV. The germline V and J ends were trimmed by 1 base and 6 bases, with 16 bases remaining between them. This CDR3 reads CASSLVGSGSGEQYF. The CDR3 nucleotides read TGTGCCAGCAGCTTAGTCGGTTCAGGTTCAGGCGAGCAGTACTTC.

The rearrangement joins TRBV9 to TRBJ1-1; TRBD1 matches at 7 bases. This CDR3 has 19 residues. From germline, CDR1 is SGDLS and CDR2 YYNGEE. The V segment lost 2 bases and the J segment 1 base; nucleotides outside the gene matches: 17. For the CDR3, the DNA is TGTGCCAGCAGCGTCATATCTGGTGGGACAGTGGGTCGGAACACTGAAGCTTTCTTT. It translates to CASSVISGGTVGRNTEAFF.

V is TRBV6-5 and J is TRBJ2-4; D is perhaps TRBD1 (5 bases). The CDR3 is 15 amino acids. Germline CDR1 reads MNHEY; CDR2 reads SVGAGI. V was pared by 6 bases and J by 3 bases, with 15 bases between. The CDR3 spells CASRDDSLGKNIQYF. CDR3 DNA: TGTGCCAGCAGGGATGACAGTTTGGGCAAAAACATTCAGTACTTC.

The chain carries TRBV6-5 and TRBJ1-3, with 11 positions matching TRBD1. This CDR3 contains 15 residues. With V trimmed by 6 bases and J by 0 bases, 1 base remained unmatched. The germline V gene has CDR1 MNHEY and CDR2 SVGAGI. CDR3 residues: CASRGQGVSGNTIYF. In nucleotides, the CDR3 is TGTGCCAGCAGGGGACAGGGGGTCTCTGGAAACACCATATATTTT.

J is TRBJ2-1 and V is TRBV13; TRBD2 matches 7 bases. J was trimmed by 9 bases and V by 2 bases; bases with no gene match: 7. Germline V gene lookup returns CDR1 PRHDT and CDR2 FYEKMQ (reference sequence). The CDR3 has 14 amino acids. CDR3 protein: CASSLPSGKGEQFF. The DNA of the CDR3 is TGTGCCAGCAGCTTACCAAGCGGGAAAGGTGAGCAGTTCTTC.